The present T cell receptor (beta chain) was sequenced within a study of CD4 T cells in relation to SARS-CoV-2 and coronaviruses. As for the study in general: TCR beta CDR3s were sequenced after roughly ten-day antigen culture of PBMCs. Study outcomes and limitations: No donor gave both pre-pandemic and post-infection samples.

Survey-level TCR-beta sequencing used DNA from CEF-cultured naive and memory CD4+ T cells. Generated by immunoSEQ multiplex PCR, the TCRdb table keeps only in-frame clones and is missing some. The table shows about 40,000 clones, with about four fifths occurring only once. CDR1 is SEHNR and CDR2 is FQNEAQ in the germline V gene (reference sequence). The CDR3 runs to 15 residues. V was pared by 3 bases and J by 3 bases, with 4 bases of the junction left unmatched. For about nine days, roughly 9 x 10^4 sorted CD4+ cells grew with T cell-depleted PBMCs and CEF. With regard to this clone: Its antigen is still unknown.

Sequencing was done on a sample of naive CD4+ T cells from PBMCs, cultured in vitro. The subset denotes: naive CD4+ T cells isolated by negative enrichment. The chain carries TRBV7-9 and TRBJ2-2, with 7 bases fitting TRBD2. The clonotype originates from an adult with COVID-19. The CDR3 here is CASSFASGYTGELFF. CDR3 bases: TGTGCCAGCAGCTTTGCTAGCGGCTACACCGGGGAGCTGTTTTTT.